The 2 T cell receptor beta chains below were found in one sample sequenced in a study of control samples from healthy donors and cancer patients. Some clones are missing from TCRdb's copy, which holds only in-frame ones; the method was immunoSEQ multiplex PCR. The sample includes over 70,000 clones, roughly 89% of them seen just once. Material: PBMCs. These receptors were taken from a woman aged 45-60 years with colorectal cancer.

In its sample, this clone was seen a few times. The rearrangement links TRBV6-5 to TRBJ1-3, with D unresolved. The length of the CDR3 is 15 residues. The V end lost 7 bases, the J end lost 4 bases, and 17 bases lay between the germline ends. Germline V gene data show CDR1 as MNHEY and CDR2 as SVGAGI. The CDR3 coding sequence is TGTGCCAGCATGGGTGACGGCCACCAAGGAAACACCATATATTTT. This codes for CASMGDGHQGNTIYF.

This chain uses TRBV5-6 with TRBJ1-5, with D possibly matching TRBD1 (6 bases). The CDR3 length is 15 residues. V was trimmed by 4 bases and J by 0 bases, leaving 11 bases between them. The germline V gene has CDR1 SGHDT and CDR2 YYEEEE. The CDR3: CASSRGQYSNQPQHF. The CDR3 nucleotides are TGTGCCAGCAGCCGAGGACAGTATAGCAATCAGCCCCAGCATTTT.